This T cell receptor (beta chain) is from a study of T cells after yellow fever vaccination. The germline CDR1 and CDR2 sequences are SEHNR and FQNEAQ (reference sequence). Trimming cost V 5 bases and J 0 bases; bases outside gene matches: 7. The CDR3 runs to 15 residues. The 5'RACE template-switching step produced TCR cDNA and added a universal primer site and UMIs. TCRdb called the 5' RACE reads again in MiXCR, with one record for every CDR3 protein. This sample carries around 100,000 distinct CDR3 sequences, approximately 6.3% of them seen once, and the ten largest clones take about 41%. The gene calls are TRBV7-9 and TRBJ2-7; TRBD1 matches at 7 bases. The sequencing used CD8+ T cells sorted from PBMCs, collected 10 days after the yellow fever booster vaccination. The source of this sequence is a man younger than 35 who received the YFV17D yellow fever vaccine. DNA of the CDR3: TGTGCCAGCAGCGTCGCAGGGGGAAGCTCCTACGAGCAGTACTTC. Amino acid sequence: CASSVAGGSSYEQYF.